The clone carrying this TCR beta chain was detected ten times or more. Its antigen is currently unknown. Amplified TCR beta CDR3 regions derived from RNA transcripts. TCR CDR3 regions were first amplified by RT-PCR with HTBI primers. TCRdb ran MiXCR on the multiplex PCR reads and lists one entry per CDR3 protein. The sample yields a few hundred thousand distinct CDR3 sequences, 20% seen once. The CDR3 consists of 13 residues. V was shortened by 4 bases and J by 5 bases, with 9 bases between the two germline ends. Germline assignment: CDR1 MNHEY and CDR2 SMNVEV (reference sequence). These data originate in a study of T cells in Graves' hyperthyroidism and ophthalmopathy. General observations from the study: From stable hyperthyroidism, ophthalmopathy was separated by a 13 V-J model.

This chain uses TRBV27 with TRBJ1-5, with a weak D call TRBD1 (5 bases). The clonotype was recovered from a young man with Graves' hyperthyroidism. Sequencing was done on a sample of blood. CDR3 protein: CASSSGPHQPQHF. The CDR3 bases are TGTGCCAGCAGTTCAGGGCCCCATCAGCCCCAGCATTTT.